This T cell receptor beta chain was captured by sequencing in a study of neurological immune-mediated disorders. About the research overall: Multiple sclerosis patients numbered roughly 35, of whom around 31 were relapsing-remitting and 3 secondary progressive.

As for the cDNA, it was generated by 5'RACE with 10-nucleotide random UMIs. TCRdb redid the calling of the 5' RACE reads with MiXCR, one entry per CDR3 protein. The sample gives under 11,000 distinct CDR3 sequences, approximately 22% of which show up once; roughly an eighth is in the top ten. The cell input for sorted libraries was more than 750,000, and those cells were CD4+ or CD8+ T cells. The V end was cut by 0 bases, the J end by 0 bases, with 13 bases between. CDR1 and CDR2 (germline): SGHDT, YYEEEE. The CDR3 has 18 residues. J is TRBJ2-6 and V is TRBV5-6; TRBD1 might be the D (6 bases). This TCR was sampled from a woman aged 40 to 49 with multiple sclerosis. The sample was CD8+ T cells from blood. The CDR3 is CASSLEQGLISGANVLTF. The CDR3 DNA reads as TGTGCCAGCAGCTTGGAACAGGGCTTGATCTCTGGGGCCAACGTCCTGACTTTC.